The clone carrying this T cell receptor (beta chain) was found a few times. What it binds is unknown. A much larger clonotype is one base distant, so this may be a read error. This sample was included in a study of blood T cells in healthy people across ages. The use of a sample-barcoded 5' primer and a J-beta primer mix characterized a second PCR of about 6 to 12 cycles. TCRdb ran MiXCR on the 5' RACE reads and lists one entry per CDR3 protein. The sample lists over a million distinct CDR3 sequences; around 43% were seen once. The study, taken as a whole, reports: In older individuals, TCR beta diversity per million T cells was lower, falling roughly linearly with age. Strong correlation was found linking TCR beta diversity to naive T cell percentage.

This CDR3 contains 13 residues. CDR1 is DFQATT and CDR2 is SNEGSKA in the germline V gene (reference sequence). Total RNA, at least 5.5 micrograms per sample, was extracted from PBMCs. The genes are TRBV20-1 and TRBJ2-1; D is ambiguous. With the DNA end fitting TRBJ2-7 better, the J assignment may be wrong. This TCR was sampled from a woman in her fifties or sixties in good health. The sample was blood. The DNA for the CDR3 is TGCAGTGCTTCCCAGAGCTCCTACAATGAGCAGTACTTC. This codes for CSASQSSYNEQYF.